Shown below are 31 T cell receptor beta chains from a single sample sequenced in a study of beta chain features in type 1 diabetes. TCRB transcripts that were expressed got sequenced, as all of the isolated RNA had been reverse transcribed. Method: immunoSEQ multiplex PCR; TCRdb's copy keeps in-frame clones and lacks some. The sample records some 410,000 clones, roughly an eighth being singletons. The sample was naive CD4+ T cells from blood. Every receptor here comes from a woman under 30 in good health.

The chain combines TRBV2 with TRBJ1-6; no reliable D call. The CDR3 extends over 11 amino acids. Germline CDR1 is SNHLY and CDR2 is FYNNEI. V lost 5 bases and J 10 bases, leaving 6 bases between the germline ends. The CDR3 sequence is CASSMRSPLHF. The CDR3 bases are TGTGCCAGCAGTATGAGGTCACCCCTCCACTTT.

V is TRBV7-2 and J is TRBJ2-7; no reliable D call. CDR1 is SGHTA and CDR2 is FQGNSA in the germline V gene. V shed 5 bases and J shed 7 bases, with 12 bases lying between them. The CDR3 runs to 12 residues. CDR3 bases: TGTGCCAGCAGCCTATACGGCCTGGAGCAGTACTTC. It yields the protein CASSLYGLEQYF. Combining the CDR3 with reference TRBV7-2 and TRBJ2-7 gives the whole variable domain GAGVSQSPSNKVTEKGKDVELRCDPISGHTALYWYRQSLGQGLEFLIYFQGNSAPDKSGLPSDRFSAERTGGSVSTLTIQRTQQEDSAVYLCASSLYGLEQYFGPGTRLTVT.

The chain has TRBV18 and TRBJ1-2; 7 bases are shared with TRBD1. The CDR3 length is 13 residues. Germline trimming cut 8 bases from V and 7 bases from J; bases unmatched to any gene: 10. Germline CDR1 and CDR2: KGHSH and LQKENI. The CDR3 reads CASRPDRVSGYTF. The CDR3 region has the DNA TGTGCCAGCCGCCCCGACAGGGTATCTGGCTACACCTTC.

In its sample, this clone was seen a few times. The chain employs TRBV4-3 and TRBJ2-3; 13 positions agree with TRBD2. This CDR3 is built from 17 residues. Per the germline V gene, CDR1 is LGHNA and CDR2 is YSLEER. V trimming: 2 bases; J trimming: 2 bases; junction bases outside the gene matches: 4. The DNA for the CDR3 is TGCGCCAGCAGCCAACTGGGACTAGCGGGATACACAGATACGCAGTATTTT. Its protein is CASSQLGLAGYTDTQYF.

CDR3 sequence reads: CASSIGELGYTF. In DNA form, the CDR3 reads TGTGCCAGTAGTATCGGGGAGCTTGGCTACACCTTC. The chain links TRBV19 to TRBJ1-2; D uncertain. Per the germline V gene, CDR1 is LNHDA and CDR2 is SQIVND (reference sequence). This CDR3 has 12 residues. Trimming took off 3 bases at V and 7 bases at J, with 9 bases between the two ends. Based on the CDR3 plus reference TRBV19 and TRBJ1-2, the full variable domain is DGGITQSPKYLFRKEGQNVTLSCEQNLNHDAMYWYRQDPGQGLRLIYYSQIVNDFQKGDIAEGYSVSREKKESFPLTVTSAQKNPTAFYLCASSIGELGYTFGSGTRLTVV.

V gene TRBV28 combines with J gene TRBJ1-4; D is unclear. The germline V and J ends were trimmed by 6 bases and 8 bases, with 13 bases remaining between them. CDR1 and CDR2 (germline): MDHEN, SYDVKM. This CDR3 region has 13 residues. This CDR3 is CASSRSRAEKLFF. Here the CDR3 DNA reads TGTGCCAGCAGCCGTTCGAGGGCGGAAAAACTGTTTTTT.

The rearrangement links TRBV6-5 to TRBJ1-5, with D maybe TRBD1 (5 bases). The CDR3 totals 14 residues. The V gene lost 2 bases and the J gene lost 5 bases, with 10 bases spanning the gap. The germline V gene encodes CDR1 MNHEY and CDR2 SVGAGI. In nucleotides, the CDR3 is TGTGCCAGCAGTTACGGGGGAGGGGATCAGCCCCAGCATTTT. It yields the protein CASSYGGGDQPQHF.

This clone was picked up a small number of times. The chain couples TRBV7-8 to TRBJ2-4; 10 bases are shared with TRBD1. J was trimmed by 9 bases and V by 5 bases; bases with no gene match: 13. CDR1 is SGHVS, CDR2 FQNEAQ, per germline. CDR3 length equals 16 residues. For the CDR3, the DNA is TGTGCCAGCAGCCGAACTGGTGGACAGGGGGTCGGCATTCAGTACTTC. Its translation: CASSRTGGQGVGIQYF. Complete variable domain (other parts from reference TRBV7-8 and TRBJ2-4): GAGVSQSPRYKVAKRGQDVALRCDPISGHVSLFWYQQALGQGPEFLTYFQNEAQLDKSGLPSDRFFAERPEGSVSTLKIQRTQQEDSAVYLCASSRTGGQGVGIQYFGAGTRLSVL.

The chain couples TRBV5-1 to TRBJ2-7; D remains unclear. The CDR3 loop spans 14 amino acids. Germline CDR1 is SGHRS and CDR2 is YFSETQ. The V and J ends lost 2 bases and 2 bases respectively, with 11 bases between them. The CDR3, as DNA: TGCGCCAGCAGCTTTAGGGCAGGAGCCTACGAGCAGTACGTC. Translation gives CASSFRAGAYEQYV.

This clone was recorded a few times. This sequence joins TRBV7-2 and TRBJ1-1; D call uncertain. Germline V lookup: CDR1 SGHTA, CDR2 FQGNSA. V was shortened by 6 bases and J by 5 bases, with 10 bases between the two germline ends. There are 12 residues in the CDR3. The CDR3 protein is CASRAGQTEAFF. CDR3 coding DNA: TGTGCCAGCAGGGCCGGGCAGACTGAAGCTTTCTTT.

V gene TRBV4-1 combines with J gene TRBJ1-4; no clear D. The CDR3 length is 13 residues. Germline CDR1 MGHRA, CDR2 YSYEKL. With 6 bases removed from V and 7 bases from J, the gap between germline ends came to 12 bases. CDR3 region: CASSRTRGEKLFF. CDR3 nucleotides: TGCGCCAGCAGTAGGACGCGGGGTGAAAAACTGTTTTTT.

This rearrangement joins TRBV28 to TRBJ2-7; weak D call: TRBD1 (5 bases). Trimming took 3 bases from V and 5 from J, leaving 11 bases between them. This CDR3 region has 13 residues. Germline V gene lookup returns CDR1 MDHEN and CDR2 SYDVKM. CDR3 amino acids: CASSFARANEQYV. Written as DNA, the CDR3 is TGTGCCAGCAGTTTTGCCAGGGCAAACGAGCAGTACGTC.

J is TRBJ2-1 and V is TRBV20-1; D is perhaps TRBD2 (6 bases). V gave up 8 bases and J gave up 4 bases, with 9 bases separating them. The CDR3 sequence is 11 residues long. Germline V gene lookup returns CDR1 DFQATT and CDR2 SNEGSKA (reference sequence). The CDR3 DNA follows: TGCAGTCTTAGCGGTTACAATGAGCAGTTCTTC. The encoded protein is CSLSGYNEQFF.

This sequence joins TRBV29-1 and TRBJ1-1; TRBD1 matches 7 bases. V shed 7 bases and J 4 bases; nucleotides not matched to a gene: 9. The germline gives CDR1 SQVTM, CDR2 ANQGSEA. This CDR3 is 13 amino acids long. CDR3 sequence: CSATPQGFTEAFF. The CDR3 bases are TGCAGCGCCACACCACAGGGGTTCACTGAAGCTTTCTTT.

The chain couples TRBV4-1 to TRBJ2-5, with D perhaps matching TRBD2 (6 bases). The germline V and J ends were trimmed by 4 bases and 3 bases, with 18 bases remaining between them. The germline gives CDR1 MGHRA, CDR2 YSYEKL. This CDR3 has 16 amino acids. The CDR3 nucleotides are TGCGCCAGCAGCCCGGTCGGGCGGGGCCAAAAAGAGACCCAGTACTTC. Amino acid sequence: CASSPVGRGQKETQYF.

This clone showed up just a few times. V usage is TRBV27 and J usage is TRBJ2-3, with TRBD2 matching over 9 bases. V was pared by 5 bases and J by 5 bases, with 8 bases of the junction left unmatched. The CDR3 sequence is 15 residues long. Germline values: CDR1 MNHEY, CDR2 SMNVEV (reference sequence). The CDR3 spells CASSLMAGGEDTQYF. For the CDR3, the DNA is TGTGCCAGCAGTCTAATGGCGGGAGGGGAAGATACGCAGTATTTT.

There are a few counts of this clone. In DNA, the CDR3 is TGTGCCAGCAGTCCCATCCTTGGTGGCTATGGCTACACCTTC. This sequence encodes CASSPILGGYGYTF. This chain links TRBV7-9 with TRBJ1-2; D not resolved. CDR1 is SEHNR and CDR2 is FQNEAQ in the germline V gene (reference sequence). Trimming took 6 bases from V and 4 from J, leaving 15 bases between them. The length of the CDR3 is 14 residues.

The chain links TRBV7-9 to TRBJ1-1; tentatively, D is TRBD1 (5 bases). The CDR3 is 14 amino acids. Germline-derived CDR1 and CDR2 are SEHNR and FQNEAQ (reference sequence). The ends were cut back, 2 bases at V and 0 bases at J, with 7 bases in the middle. The CDR3 sequence is CASSLLTVNTEAFF. The CDR3 DNA is TGTGCCAGCAGCTTATTGACAGTGAACACTGAAGCTTTCTTT.

The chain links TRBV18 to TRBJ1-5; possible D gene TRBD1, 5 bases. The CDR3 has 15 amino acids. The V gene's germline CDR1 is KGHSH and CDR2 LQKENI. The V end lost 2 bases, the J end lost 3 bases, and 11 bases lay between the germline ends. CDR3 region: CASSPGLRDNQPQHF. DNA for the CDR3: TGTGCCAGCTCACCAGGGCTCAGGGACAATCAGCCCCAGCATTTT.

This clone was recorded a few times. The chain carries TRBV19 and TRBJ1-2; D possibly corresponds to TRBD1 (6 bases). This CDR3 has 12 residues. Germline CDR1 reads LNHDA; CDR2 reads SQIVND (reference sequence). V lost 6 bases to trimming and J lost 1 base, with 6 bases between them. The CDR3 DNA sequence: TGTGCCAGTAGGGACAGTAACTATGGCTACACCTTC. This sequence encodes CASRDSNYGYTF.

This chain uses TRBV4-3 with TRBJ2-1; 8 nucleotides align to TRBD1. With 1 base clipped from V and 8 bases from J, the junction kept 13 bases outside the gene matches. The CDR3 totals 17 residues. Germline V lookup: CDR1 LGHNA, CDR2 YSLEER. The CDR3 region is CASSQVSGRQGYHEQFF. Here the CDR3 DNA reads TGCGCCAGCAGCCAAGTGAGCGGGCGACAGGGGTATCATGAGCAGTTCTTC.

The chain has TRBV5-1 and TRBJ2-1, with D possibly TRBD2 on 6 matching bases. Germline V gene lookup returns CDR1 SGHRS and CDR2 YFSETQ. This CDR3 comprises 17 residues. The germline V and J ends were trimmed by 4 bases and 0 bases, with 17 bases remaining between them. The CDR3 loop reads CASSPPWRDRSYNEQFF. CDR3 in DNA: TGCGCCAGCAGCCCCCCATGGCGGGATCGCTCCTACAATGAGCAGTTCTTC. Variable domain in full (rest from reference TRBV5-1 and TRBJ2-1): KAGVTQTPRYLIKTRGQQVTLSCSPISGHRSVSWYQQTPGQGLQFLFEYFSETQRNKGNFPGRFSGRQFSNSRSEMNVSTLELGDSALYLCASSPPWRDRSYNEQFFGPGTRLTVL.

The chain carries TRBV7-2 and TRBJ2-3, with D hard to call. Trimming took off 5 bases at V and 10 bases at J, with 10 bases between the two ends. Germline V gene data show CDR1 as SGHTA and CDR2 as FQGNSA. This CDR3 is 11 amino acids long. The CDR3 region has the DNA TGTGCCAGCAGCGTTCTTTGGGCGCAGTATTTT. Amino acids: CASSVLWAQYF.

This clone was counted a few times. CDR3: CSVSAGVTETQYF. The CDR3, as DNA: TGCAGCGTTTCAGCGGGAGTGACAGAGACCCAGTACTTC. The V call is TRBV29-1, the J call TRBJ2-5; TRBD2 matches at 8 bases. Trimming cost V 5 bases and J 4 bases; bases outside gene matches: 6. The V gene's germline CDR1 is SQVTM and CDR2 ANQGSEA. The CDR3 has 13 residues.

This chain uses TRBV6-6 with TRBJ2-6; possible D gene TRBD1, 5 bases. This CDR3 is built from 16 residues. The ends were cut back, 5 bases at V and 2 bases at J, with 13 bases in the middle. CDR1 and CDR2 from the germline V gene are MNHNY and SVGAGI (reference sequence). The CDR3 protein is CASSTKQETGANVLTF. The CDR3 region has the DNA TGTGCCAGCAGTACCAAACAGGAAACTGGGGCCAACGTCCTGACTTTC.

This clone was observed a few times. The sample holds other DNA sequences that translate to the same CDR3. The chain links TRBV6-5 to TRBJ2-5; perhaps TRBD1 as D (6 bases). The germline V gene encodes CDR1 MNHEY and CDR2 SVGAGI. The CDR3 extends over 13 amino acids. V was trimmed by 6 bases and J by 2 bases, leaving 10 bases between them. The CDR3 bases are TGTGCCAGCAGCCGGACAGTTCAAGAGACCCAGTACTTC. Translated, it gives CASSRTVQETQYF.

This chain links TRBV18 with TRBJ1-1, with 9 bases fitting TRBD1. The CDR3 consists of 17 residues. Germline V lookup: CDR1 KGHSH, CDR2 LQKENI. J was trimmed by 1 base and V by 4 bases; bases with no gene match: 10. The CDR3 bases are TGTGCCAGCTCACTACTTGACTCGGGACAGGGGAACACTGAAGCTTTCTTT. Encoded protein: CASSLLDSGQGNTEAFF.

The chain employs TRBV7-2 and TRBJ1-1; D gene unclear. The CDR3 is 13 residues long. Germline assignment: CDR1 SGHTA and CDR2 FQGNSA. With 7 bases removed from V and 4 bases from J, the gap between germline ends came to 13 bases. CDR3 region: CASTSILSTEAFF. The CDR3 nucleotides read TGTGCCAGCACCTCTATTTTATCCACTGAAGCTTTCTTT.

The chain has TRBV29-1 and TRBJ2-1, with 8 bases fitting TRBD1. The CDR3 contains 14 residues. Germline-derived CDR1 and CDR2 are SQVTM and ANQGSEA. The DNA for the CDR3 is TGCAGAGACAGGGGACGCTGCTCCTACAATGAGCAGTTCTTC. Protein product: CRDRGRCSYNEQFF.

In its sample, this clone was seen a few times. The rearrangement uses TRBV19 and TRBJ1-1; 7 bases map to TRBD1. V shed 6 bases, J shed 8 bases, and the junction held 3 bases outside the gene matches. The CDR3 is made up of 11 amino acids. The germline gives CDR1 LNHDA, CDR2 SQIVND (reference sequence). The CDR3 DNA reads as TGTGCCAGTAGAGGGACAGCCGAAGCTTTCTTT. Translation: CASRGTAEAFF.

The chain joins TRBV29-1 to TRBJ2-2; 8 bases agree with TRBD1. The CDR3 covers 16 residues. From germline, CDR1 is SQVTM and CDR2 ANQGSEA. V shed 1 base, J shed 3 bases, and the junction held 7 bases outside the gene matches. The CDR3, as DNA: TGCAGCGTTGAAGTGATAGGGACAGGATACACCGGGGAGCTGTTTTTT. Residues: CSVEVIGTGYTGELFF.